This TCR beta chain was captured in a study of blood T cells in healthy people across ages. Russia was home to the donors, healthy Caucasian individuals aged roughly 6 to 95. Then a second PCR, running roughly 7 to 11 cycles, was carried out with a sample-barcoded 5' primer and a J-beta primer mix. Each of the cDNA molecules was tagged by a template-switch adaptor with 12 random nucleotides. Every sample gave at least 2.5 million paired-end reads containing CDR3. TCRdb re-derived calls from the 5' RACE reads in MiXCR, one entry per CDR3 protein. The sample records 1.2 million to 1.5 million distinct CDR3 sequences, approximately 59% being singletons. Germline V gene lookup returns CDR1 MNHEY and CDR2 SVGEGT. V was pared by 2 bases and J by 0 bases, with 14 bases between. This CDR3 spans 16 amino acids.

The sequence was collected from a man younger than 35 in good health. This sequence joins TRBV6-2 or TRBV6-3 and TRBJ2-7, with D perhaps matching TRBD2 (6 bases). Material: blood. The CDR3 region has the DNA TGTGCCAGCAGTTACGCCCGGGACTCCCTCTCCTACGAGCAGTACTTC. Its translation is CASSYARDSLSYEQYF.